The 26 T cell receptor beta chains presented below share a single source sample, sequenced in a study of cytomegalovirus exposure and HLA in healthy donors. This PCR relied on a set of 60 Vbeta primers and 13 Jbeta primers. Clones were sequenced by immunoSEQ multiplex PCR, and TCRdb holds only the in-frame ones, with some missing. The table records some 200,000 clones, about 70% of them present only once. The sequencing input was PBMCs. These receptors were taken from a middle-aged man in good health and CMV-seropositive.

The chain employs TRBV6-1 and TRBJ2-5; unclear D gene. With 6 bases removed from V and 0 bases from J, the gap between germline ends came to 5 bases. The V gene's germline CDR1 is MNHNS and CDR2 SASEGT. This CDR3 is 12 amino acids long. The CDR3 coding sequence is TGTGCCAGCAGCCCGTACCAAGAGACCCAGTACTTC. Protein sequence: CASSPYQETQYF.

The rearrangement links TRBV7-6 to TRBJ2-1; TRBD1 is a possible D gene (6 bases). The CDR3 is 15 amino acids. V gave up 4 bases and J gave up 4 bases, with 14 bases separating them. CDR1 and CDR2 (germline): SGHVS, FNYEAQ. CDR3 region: CASSSESGAYNEQFF. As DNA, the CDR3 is TGTGCCAGCAGCTCGGAGTCAGGGGCGTACAATGAGCAGTTCTTC. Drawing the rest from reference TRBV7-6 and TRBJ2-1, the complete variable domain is GAGVSQSPRYKVTKRGQDVALRCDPISGHVSLYWYRQALGQGPEFLTYFNYEAQQDKSGLPNDRFSAERPEGSISTLTIQRTEQRDSAMYRCASSSESGAYNEQFFGPGTRLTVL.

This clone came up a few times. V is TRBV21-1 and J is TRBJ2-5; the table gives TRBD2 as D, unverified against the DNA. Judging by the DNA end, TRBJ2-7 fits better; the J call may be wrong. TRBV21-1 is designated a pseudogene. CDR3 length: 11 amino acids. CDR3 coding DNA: TGTGCCAGCACCGACTCCTACGAGCAGTACTTC. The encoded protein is CASTDSYEQYF.

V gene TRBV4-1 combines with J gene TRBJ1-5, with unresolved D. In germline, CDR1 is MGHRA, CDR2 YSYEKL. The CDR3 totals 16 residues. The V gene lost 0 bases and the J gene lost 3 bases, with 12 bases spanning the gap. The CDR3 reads CASSQDPPPINQPQHF. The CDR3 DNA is TGCGCCAGCAGCCAAGATCCCCCCCCTATCAATCAGCCCCAGCATTTT.

CDR3 protein: CASSSGALAGALGDTQYF. CDR3 nucleotide sequence: TGCGCCAGCAGCTCCGGAGCTTTAGCGGGGGCCCTCGGGGATACGCAGTATTTT. The chain combines TRBV5-1 with TRBJ2-3; 9 bases are a match to TRBD2. Germline V gene lookup returns CDR1 SGHRS and CDR2 YFSETQ. CDR3 length equals 18 residues. The trim removed 3 bases at V and 6 bases at J, leaving 17 bases unmatched.

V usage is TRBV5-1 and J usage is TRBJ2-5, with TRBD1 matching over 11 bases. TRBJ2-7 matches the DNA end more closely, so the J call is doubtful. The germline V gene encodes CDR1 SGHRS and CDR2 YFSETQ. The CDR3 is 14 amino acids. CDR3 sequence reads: CASSWGQGDYEQYF. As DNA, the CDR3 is TGCGCCAGCAGCTGGGGACAGGGGGACTACGAGCAGTACTTC.

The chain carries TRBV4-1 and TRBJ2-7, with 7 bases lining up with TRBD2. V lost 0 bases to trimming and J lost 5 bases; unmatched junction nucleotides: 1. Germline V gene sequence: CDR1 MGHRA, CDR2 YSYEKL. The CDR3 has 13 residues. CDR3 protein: CASSQEGRDEQYF. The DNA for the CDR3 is TGCGCCAGCAGCCAAGAGGGGAGGGACGAGCAGTACTTC.

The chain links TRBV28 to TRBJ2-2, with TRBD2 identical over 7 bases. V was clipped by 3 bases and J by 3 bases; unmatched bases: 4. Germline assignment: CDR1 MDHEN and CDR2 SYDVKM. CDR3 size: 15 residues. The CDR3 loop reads CASSFLGRDTGELFF. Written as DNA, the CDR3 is TGTGCCAGCAGTTTTCTGGGGAGGGACACCGGGGAGCTGTTTTTT.

Written as DNA, the CDR3 is TGTGCCAGCAATCGGGACAGGGGATATAATTCACCCCTCCACTTT. This gives the protein CASNRDRGYNSPLHF. The chain has TRBV28 and TRBJ1-6, with 10 bases lining up with TRBD1. The CDR3 has 15 residues. J gave up 4 bases and V 7 bases, and 4 bases lay outside the gene matches. CDR1 and CDR2 from the germline V gene are MDHEN and SYDVKM.

The CDR3 is CATSSSGVQPQHF. CDR3 DNA sequence: TGTGCCACCAGCAGTAGCGGAGTGCAGCCCCAGCATTTT. The rearrangement joins TRBV15 to TRBJ1-5; no clear D. With 3 bases removed from V and 7 bases from J, the gap between germline ends came to 10 bases. CDR1 is LNHNV, CDR2 YYDKDF, per germline (reference sequence). This CDR3 has 13 residues.

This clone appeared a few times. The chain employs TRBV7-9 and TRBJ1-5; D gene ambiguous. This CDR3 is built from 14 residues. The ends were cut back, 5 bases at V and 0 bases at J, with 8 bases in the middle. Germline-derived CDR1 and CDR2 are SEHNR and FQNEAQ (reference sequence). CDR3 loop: CASSPEGSNQPQHF. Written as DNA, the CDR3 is TGTGCCAGCAGCCCCGAGGGTAGCAATCAGCCCCAGCATTTT.

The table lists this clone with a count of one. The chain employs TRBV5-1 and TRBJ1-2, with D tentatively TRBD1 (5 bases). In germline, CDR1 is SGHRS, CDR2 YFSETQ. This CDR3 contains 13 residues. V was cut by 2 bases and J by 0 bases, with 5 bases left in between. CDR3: CASSLGANYGYTF. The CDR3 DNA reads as TGCGCCAGCAGCTTAGGGGCTAACTATGGCTACACCTTC. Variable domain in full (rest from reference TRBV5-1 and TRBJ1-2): KAGVTQTPRYLIKTRGQQVTLSCSPISGHRSVSWYQQTPGQGLQFLFEYFSETQRNKGNFPGRFSGRQFSNSRSEMNVSTLELGDSALYLCASSLGANYGYTFGSGTRLTVV.

This chain's CDR3 is CASSSGTATNEKLFF. Here the CDR3 DNA reads TGCGCCAGCAGCTCGGGGACAGCGACTAATGAAAAACTGTTTTTT. The V call is TRBV5-1, the J call TRBJ1-4, with TRBD1 matching over 7 bases. The CDR3 contains 15 residues. Germline CDR1 SGHRS, CDR2 YFSETQ. Germline trimming cut 3 bases from V and 2 bases from J; bases unmatched to any gene: 4.

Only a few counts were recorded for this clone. In DNA, the CDR3 is TGTGCCAGCAGTGCAAGGGAGGACTTGGGTGGCTACACCTTC. The encoded protein is CASSAREDLGGYTF. The chain uses TRBV6-1 and TRBJ1-2; D call uncertain. The germline gives CDR1 MNHNS, CDR2 SASEGT. Trimming removed 4 bases from V and 7 bases from J, with 16 bases in between. The CDR3 covers 14 residues.

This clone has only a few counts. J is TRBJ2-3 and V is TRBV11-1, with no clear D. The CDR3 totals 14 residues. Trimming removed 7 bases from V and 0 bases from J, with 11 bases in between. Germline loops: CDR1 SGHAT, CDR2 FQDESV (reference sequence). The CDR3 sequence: CASTEAPSTDTQYF. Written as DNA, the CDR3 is TGTGCCAGCACGGAAGCGCCAAGCACAGATACGCAGTATTTT.

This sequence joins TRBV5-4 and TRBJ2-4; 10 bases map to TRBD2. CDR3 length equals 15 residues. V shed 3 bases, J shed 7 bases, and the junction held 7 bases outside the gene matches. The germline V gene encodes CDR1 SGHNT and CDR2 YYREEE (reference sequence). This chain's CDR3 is CASSYSGGASNIQYF. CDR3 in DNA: TGTGCCAGCAGCTACAGCGGGGGGGCAAGTAACATTCAGTACTTC.

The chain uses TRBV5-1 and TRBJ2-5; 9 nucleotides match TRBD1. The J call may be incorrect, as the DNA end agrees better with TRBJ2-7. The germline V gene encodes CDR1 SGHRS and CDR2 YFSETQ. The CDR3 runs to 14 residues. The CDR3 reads CASRPGTGFYEQYF. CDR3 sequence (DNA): TGCGCCAGCAGACCCGGGACAGGGTTCTACGAGCAGTACTTC.

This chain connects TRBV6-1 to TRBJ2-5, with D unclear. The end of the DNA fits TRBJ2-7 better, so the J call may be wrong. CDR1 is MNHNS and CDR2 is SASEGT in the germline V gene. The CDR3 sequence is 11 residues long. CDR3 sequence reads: CASIRSYEQYF. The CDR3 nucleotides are TGTGCCAGCATTAGATCCTACGAGCAGTACTTC.

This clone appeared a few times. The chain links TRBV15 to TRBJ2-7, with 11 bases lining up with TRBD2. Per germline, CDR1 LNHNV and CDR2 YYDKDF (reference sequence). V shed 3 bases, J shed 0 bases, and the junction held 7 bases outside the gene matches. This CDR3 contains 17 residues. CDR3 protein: CATSRDSSGGFSYEQYF. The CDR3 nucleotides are TGTGCCACCAGCAGGGATTCTAGCGGGGGGTTCTCCTACGAGCAGTACTTC.

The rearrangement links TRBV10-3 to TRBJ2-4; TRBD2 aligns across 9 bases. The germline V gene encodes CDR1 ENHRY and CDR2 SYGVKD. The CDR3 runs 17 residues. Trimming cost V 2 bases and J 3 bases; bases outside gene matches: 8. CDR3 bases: TGTGCCATCAGTGAGGAGGCGGGGGGGCCAGTCAAAAACATTCAGTACTTC. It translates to CAISEEAGGPVKNIQYF.

The CDR3 region is CASSPDRQETQYF. CDR3 in DNA: TGTGCCAGTAGTCCCGACAGGCAAGAGACCCAGTACTTC. This chain joins TRBV19 and TRBJ2-5; D is possibly TRBD1 (6 bases). The V gene lost 5 bases and the J gene lost 2 bases, with 9 bases spanning the gap. The germline gives CDR1 LNHDA, CDR2 SQIVND (reference sequence). The CDR3 runs 13 residues. The full variable domain, completed using reference TRBV19 and TRBJ2-5, is DGGITQSPKYLFRKEGQNVTLSCEQNLNHDAMYWYRQDPGQGLRLIYYSQIVNDFQKGDIAEGYSVSREKKESFPLTVTSAQKNPTAFYLCASSPDRQETQYFGPGTRLLVL.

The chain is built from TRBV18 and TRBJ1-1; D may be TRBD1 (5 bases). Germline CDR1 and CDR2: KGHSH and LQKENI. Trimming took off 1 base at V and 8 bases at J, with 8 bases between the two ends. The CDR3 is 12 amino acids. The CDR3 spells CASSPRRGEAFF. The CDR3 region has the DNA TGTGCCAGCTCACCACGTCGGGGGGAAGCTTTCTTT.

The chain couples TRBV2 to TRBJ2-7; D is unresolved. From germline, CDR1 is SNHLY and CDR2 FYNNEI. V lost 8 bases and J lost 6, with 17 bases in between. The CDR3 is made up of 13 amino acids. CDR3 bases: TGTGCCAGCGACCAGGAATACCTCTCCGAGCAGTACTTC. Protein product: CASDQEYLSEQYF.

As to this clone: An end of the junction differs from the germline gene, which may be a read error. The CDR3 nucleotides are TGTGCCAGCAGCTTTCGGGATTTGGCCGGGGAGCTGCTTTTT. Its translation is CASSFRDLAGELLF. The chain combines TRBV5-4 with TRBJ2-2; D possibly corresponds to TRBD2 (5 bases). The CDR3 runs 14 residues. Germline assignment: CDR1 SGHNT and CDR2 YYREEE (reference sequence). The complete variable domain, with remaining parts taken from reference TRBV5-4 and TRBJ2-2, reads ETGVTQSPTHLIKTRGQQVTLRCSSQSGHNTVSWYQQALGQGPQFIFQYYREEENGRGNFPPRFSGLQFPNYSSELNVNALELDDSALYLCASSFRDLAGELLFGEGSRLTVL.

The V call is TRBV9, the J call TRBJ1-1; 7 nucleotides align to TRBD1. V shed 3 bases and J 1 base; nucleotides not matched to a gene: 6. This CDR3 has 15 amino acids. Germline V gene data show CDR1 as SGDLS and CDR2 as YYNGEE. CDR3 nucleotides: TGTGCCAGCAGCGCCCGACAGGGATCGAACACTGAAGCTTTCTTT. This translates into CASSARQGSNTEAFF.

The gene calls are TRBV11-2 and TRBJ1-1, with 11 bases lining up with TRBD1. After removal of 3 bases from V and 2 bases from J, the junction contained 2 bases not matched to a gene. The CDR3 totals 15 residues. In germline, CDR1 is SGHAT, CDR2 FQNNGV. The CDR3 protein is CASSFGQGANTEAFF. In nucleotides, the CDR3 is TGTGCCAGCAGCTTTGGACAGGGGGCTAACACTGAAGCTTTCTTT.